Below are 13 T cell receptor beta chains sequenced from a single sample in a study of blood T cell repertoires in COVID-19. The repertoire was sequenced with immunoSEQ multiplex PCR; TCRdb's copy has only in-frame clones and lacks some. The table records around 200,000 clones, 70% to 90% of them present only once. The material sequenced was peripheral blood. The receptors come from a man older than 75 with acute or convalescent COVID-19.

The chain recombines TRBV28 with TRBJ1-5; 7 bases are a match to TRBD1. The V and J ends lost 6 bases and 9 bases, in that order; junction bases with no gene match: 14. The germline gives CDR1 MDHEN, CDR2 SYDVKM. CDR3 length: 15 residues. The CDR3 loop reads CASRYGTEGAGPQHF. CDR3 DNA: TGTGCCAGCAGATACGGGACAGAGGGGGCAGGGCCCCAGCATTTT.

The CDR3 reads CASSLMRGAGTSGKGGQYF. Here the CDR3 DNA reads TGTGCCAGCAGCTTAATGCGGGGGGCTGGGACTAGCGGCAAAGGAGGGCAGTATTTT. The rearrangement uses TRBV11-2 and TRBJ2-3; TRBD2 matches at 11 bases. Trimming took 2 bases from V and 11 from J; bases not matched to a gene: 21. From germline, CDR1 is SGHAT and CDR2 FQNNGV. The CDR3 loop spans 19 amino acids.

The genes are TRBV5-1 and TRBJ2-6, with TRBD1 as a possible D gene (6 bases). With 4 bases removed from V and 0 bases from J, the gap between germline ends came to 17 bases. There are 18 residues in the CDR3. CDR1 is SGHRS and CDR2 is YFSETQ in the germline V gene. In nucleotides, the CDR3 is TGCGCCAGCAGCCCGCCCGACAGGCATAGCTCTGGGGCCAACGTCCTGACTTTC. It translates to CASSPPDRHSSGANVLTF.

The chain recombines TRBV18 with TRBJ1-4, with 9 bases lining up with TRBD1. The germline V gene has CDR1 KGHSH and CDR2 LQKENI. V shed 4 bases and J 1 base; nucleotides not matched to a gene: 4. This CDR3 has 16 residues. The CDR3 sequence is CASSRSGQGTNEKLFF. The CDR3 coding sequence is TGTGCCAGCTCACGTTCGGGACAGGGAACTAATGAAAAACTGTTTTTT.

The rearrangement joins TRBV24-1 to TRBJ2-2, with D possibly being TRBD1 (6 bases). Trimming pared 0 bases from V and 2 bases from J, leaving 9 bases between. Germline V lookup: CDR1 KGHDR, CDR2 SFDVKD. The CDR3 is 16 amino acids. The CDR3 sequence: CATSDLTGINTGELFF. For the CDR3, the DNA is TGTGCCACCAGTGATTTGACAGGGATTAACACCGGGGAGCTGTTTTTT.

The rearrangement joins TRBV30 to TRBJ1-4, with TRBD1 matching 9 bases. V lost 2 bases, J lost 8 bases, and 9 bases stayed unmatched. Germline V gene lookup returns CDR1 GTSNPN and CDR2 SVGIG (reference sequence). This CDR3 is 15 amino acids long. The CDR3 nucleotides read TGTGCCTGGAGTTCCACAGGGGGCGCGGAGGAAAAACTGTTTTTT. Its translation: CAWSSTGGAEEKLFF. The complete variable domain, with remaining parts taken from reference TRBV30 and TRBJ1-4, reads SQTIHQWPATLVQPVGSPLSLECTVEGTSNPNLYWYRQAAGRGLQLLFYSVGIGQISSEVPQNLSASRPQDRQFILSSKKLLLSDSGFYLCAWSSTGGAEEKLFFGSGTQLSVL.

The J gene is TRBJ1-1, the V gene TRBV25-1; 8 nucleotides align to TRBD1. Germline lookup yields CDR1 MGHDK and CDR2 SYGVNS. The trim removed 1 base at V and 2 bases at J, leaving 6 bases unmatched. The CDR3 extends over 16 amino acids. Here the CDR3 reads CASSEWARGRNTEAFF. The CDR3 region has the DNA TGTGCCAGCAGTGAATGGGCCAGGGGGCGAAACACTGAAGCTTTCTTT. The full variable domain, completed using reference TRBV25-1 and TRBJ1-1, is EADIYQTPRYLVIGTGKKITLECSQTMGHDKMYWYQQDPGMELHLIHYSYGVNSTEKGDLSSESTVSRIRTEHFPLTLESARPSHTSQYLCASSEWARGRNTEAFFGQGTRLTVV.

V and J are TRBV5-1 and TRBJ2-5, with 11 bases lining up with TRBD2. The CDR3 spans 17 residues. Germline CDR1 reads SGHRS; CDR2 reads YFSETQ. J gave up 5 bases and V 1 base, and 10 bases lay outside the gene matches. The CDR3 DNA is TGCGCCAGCAGCTTGTTCGCTAGCGGGGGGAATTGGGAGACCCAGTACTTC. This translates into CASSLFASGGNWETQYF.

The chain uses TRBV9 and TRBJ2-5, with 14 nucleotides matching TRBD2. Germline CDR1 reads SGDLS; CDR2 reads YYNGEE. CDR3 length equals 16 residues. J gave up 5 bases and V 2 bases, and 5 bases lay outside the gene matches. CDR3 sequence: CASSVGTSGSGETQYF. In DNA form, the CDR3 reads TGTGCCAGCAGCGTTGGGACTAGCGGGAGTGGGGAGACCCAGTACTTC.

In nucleotides, the CDR3 is TGCGCCAGCAGCCCTTGGTACTCGGGAGACTACGAGCAGTACTTC. Translated: CASSPWYSGDYEQYF. J is TRBJ2-7 and V is TRBV5-1; D perhaps matches TRBD2 (6 bases). The V and J ends lost 4 bases and 3 bases respectively, with 17 bases between them. CDR3 size: 15 residues. Looked up from germline, CDR1 is SGHRS and CDR2 is YFSETQ. Looking up the rest from reference TRBV5-1 and TRBJ2-7 gives the full variable domain: KAGVTQTPRYLIKTRGQQVTLSCSPISGHRSVSWYQQTPGQGLQFLFEYFSETQRNKGNFPGRFSGRQFSNSRSEMNVSTLELGDSALYLCASSPWYSGDYEQYFGPGTRLTVT.

V usage is TRBV19 and J usage is TRBJ2-2, with 11 bases fitting TRBD2. The CDR3 loop spans 17 amino acids. Per germline, CDR1 LNHDA and CDR2 SQIVND (reference sequence). V gave up 5 bases and J gave up 4 bases; unmatched junction bases: 9. The CDR3: CASSLRGLAGGTGELFF. CDR3 nucleotides: TGTGCCAGTAGTCTTCGTGGTCTAGCGGGAGGCACCGGGGAGCTGTTTTTT.

This clone was seen more than once but under ten times. This chain links TRBV30 with TRBJ1-3; D not certain. This CDR3 region has 12 residues. V lost 3 bases and J lost 1, with 4 bases in between. Germline assignment: CDR1 GTSNPN and CDR2 SVGIG (reference sequence). The CDR3 DNA reads TGTGCCTGGAGGTTATCTGGAAACACCATATATTTT. Its protein product is CAWRLSGNTIYF. Together with reference TRBV30 and TRBJ1-3, the CDR3 gives the full variable domain: SQTIHQWPATLVQPVGSPLSLECTVEGTSNPNLYWYRQAAGRGLQLLFYSVGIGQISSEVPQNLSASRPQDRQFILSSKKLLLSDSGFYLCAWRLSGNTIYFGEGSWLTVV.

The V and J genes are TRBV11-2 and TRBJ1-3, with D perhaps matching TRBD1 (6 bases). Germline CDR1 reads SGHAT; CDR2 reads FQNNGV. The V gene lost 6 bases and the J gene lost 1 base, with 10 bases spanning the gap. This CDR3 region has 14 residues. CDR3 sequence: CASSIGQSGNTIYF. CDR3 in DNA: TGTGCCAGCAGTATTGGACAGTCTGGAAACACCATATATTTT.